This T cell receptor (beta chain) was sequenced during a study of identical twins. TCRdb reprocessed the 5' RACE reads with MiXCR, giving one entry per CDR3 protein. The sample has around 1.7 million distinct CDR3 sequences, around a third seen once; the top ten hold about 0.27%. The TCR originated in a newborn girl in good health. Sequenced input: cord blood.

This CDR3 reads CATSMTSGGFYEQFF. CDR3 DNA: TGTGCCACCAGCATGACTAGCGGGGGTTTCTATGAGCAGTTCTTC. The J gene is TRBJ2-1, the V gene TRBV15, with 12 nucleotides matching TRBD2. The CDR3 loop spans 15 amino acids. Trimming took 4 bases from V and 8 from J; bases not matched to a gene: 6. In germline, CDR1 is LNHNV, CDR2 YYDKDF (reference sequence).